This entry is about one T cell receptor beta chain. Using immunoSEQ multiplex PCR, the repertoire was profiled, and TCRdb retains in-frame clones only, with some absent. The data contain 40,000 to 55,000 clones, 85% to 95% of them seen just once; the ten biggest clones take up 12% to 15%. These data originate in a study of OX40 agonist ivuxolimab in advanced cancers. The CDR3 covers 11 residues. V was trimmed by 4 bases and J by 10 bases, leaving 8 bases between them. CDR1 SGHTA and CDR2 FQGTGA come from the germline V gene. This TCR was recovered from an adult with an advanced solid tumor such as melanoma, head and neck, liver or kidney cancer. The V gene is TRBV7-3, the J gene TRBJ2-1; the D gene is possibly TRBD1 (5 bases). Here the sequenced sample was CD4+ or CD8+ T cells sorted from blood, taken in a trial of the OX40 agonist ivuxolimab. The CDR3 loop reads CASSSGIEQFF. CDR3 bases: TGTGCCAGCAGCTCAGGGATAGAGCAGTTCTTC.